The 9 T cell receptor beta chains given below trace back to one sample, sequenced in a study of T cells in localized non-small cell lung cancer. This table comes from immunoSEQ multiplex PCR, and its TCRdb copy is limited to in-frame clones, with some not included. The repertoire consists of 26,000 or so clones, with less than 90% occurring once and the leading ten covering around an eighth. The starting material was peripheral blood, obtained before any cancer treatment. The receptor set was obtained from an older female donor with stage II squamous cell lung carcinoma.

The chain carries TRBV7-9 and TRBJ2-1; TRBD2 aligns across 12 bases. The germline V gene encodes CDR1 SEHNR and CDR2 FQNEAQ (reference sequence). CDR3 length: 15 residues. J was trimmed by 9 bases and V by 2 bases; bases with no gene match: 5. CDR3 residues: CASSLQTSGSPEQFF. CDR3 nucleotide sequence: TGTGCCAGCAGCTTACAGACTAGCGGGAGTCCTGAGCAGTTCTTC.

The chain recombines TRBV19 with TRBJ2-5; 13 bases are shared with TRBD2. With 6 bases clipped from V and 4 bases from J, the junction kept 5 bases outside the gene matches. The CDR3 has 15 residues. Germline V gives CDR1 LNHDA, CDR2 SQIVND (reference sequence). The CDR3 loop is CASRDWTSGGETQYF. The CDR3 coding sequence is TGTGCCAGTAGGGACTGGACTAGCGGGGGAGAGACCCAGTACTTC.

V usage is TRBV30 and J usage is TRBJ2-4; 9 nucleotides agree with TRBD2. The CDR3 covers 13 residues. The ends lost 2 bases at V and 7 bases at J; junction bases unmatched: 3. Germline assignment: CDR1 GTSNPN and CDR2 SVGIG (reference sequence). The CDR3 bases are TGTGCCTGGAGTCCCGGACTAGCGAACATTCAGTACTTC. Its translation is CAWSPGLANIQYF. The whole variable domain, filled in from reference TRBV30 and TRBJ2-4, reads SQTIHQWPATLVQPVGSPLSLECTVEGTSNPNLYWYRQAAGRGLQLLFYSVGIGQISSEVPQNLSASRPQDRQFILSSKKLLLSDSGFYLCAWSPGLANIQYFGAGTRLSVL.

The CDR3 here is CASSQGPSYEQYF. The CDR3 bases are TGTGCCAGCAGTCAGGGGCCCTCCTACGAGCAGTACTTC. The chain links TRBV6-5 to TRBJ2-7, with D perhaps TRBD1 (6 bases). In germline, CDR1 is MNHEY, CDR2 SVGAGI. CDR3 length: 13 amino acids. Trimming removed 5 bases from V and 0 bases from J, with 8 bases in between.

The gene calls are TRBV23-1 and TRBJ2-7; TRBD2 agrees at 8 bases. TRBV23-1 is annotated as an ORF whose role is uncertain. The CDR3 extends over 17 amino acids. V lost 4 bases to trimming and J lost 4 bases; unmatched junction nucleotides: 15. CDR3 in DNA: TGCGCCAGCAGTCTCCCGGACAAGCGGGAGAGTCCGTACGAGCAGTACTTC. This codes for CASSLPDKRESPYEQYF.

V is TRBV19 and J is TRBJ2-1; TRBD1 matches at 9 bases. Trimming took 6 bases from V and 9 from J; bases not matched to a gene: 15. The CDR3 extends over 16 amino acids. Germline V gives CDR1 LNHDA, CDR2 SQIVND (reference sequence). This CDR3 is CASRLPGTGSSTEQFF. In nucleotides, the CDR3 is TGTGCCAGTAGGCTTCCCGGGACAGGGAGTTCTACTGAGCAGTTCTTC.

The rearrangement links TRBV5-6 to TRBJ1-2, with D possibly matching TRBD1 (6 bases). Germline-derived CDR1 and CDR2 are SGHDT and YYEEEE. The CDR3 is made up of 15 amino acids. The V end lost 4 bases, the J end lost 0 bases, and 13 bases lay between the germline ends. CDR3 DNA: TGTGCCAGCAGCCGATGGACAGCACCTAACTATGGCTACACCTTC. It specifies CASSRWTAPNYGYTF.

The chain links TRBV7-2 to TRBJ2-2; possible D gene TRBD1, 5 bases. The CDR3 runs to 15 residues. The V end was cut by 3 bases, the J end by 7 bases, with 15 bases between. Germline CDR1 and CDR2: SGHTA and FQGNSA. The CDR3, as DNA: TGTGCCAGCAGCTTGTTCGCAGGGAAAGGCGGGGAGCTGTTTTTT. This sequence encodes CASSLFAGKGGELFF.

The V gene is TRBV18, the J gene TRBJ2-1, with D perhaps matching TRBD1 (5 bases). CDR3 size: 13 residues. Germline CDR1 KGHSH, CDR2 LQKENI. Between the trimmed V and J ends, which lost 5 bases and 8 bases, there was a span of 13 bases. The CDR3 DNA sequence: TGTGCCAGCTCAACGCAGGGTGACTATGAGCAGTTCTTC. It codes for CASSTQGDYEQFF.